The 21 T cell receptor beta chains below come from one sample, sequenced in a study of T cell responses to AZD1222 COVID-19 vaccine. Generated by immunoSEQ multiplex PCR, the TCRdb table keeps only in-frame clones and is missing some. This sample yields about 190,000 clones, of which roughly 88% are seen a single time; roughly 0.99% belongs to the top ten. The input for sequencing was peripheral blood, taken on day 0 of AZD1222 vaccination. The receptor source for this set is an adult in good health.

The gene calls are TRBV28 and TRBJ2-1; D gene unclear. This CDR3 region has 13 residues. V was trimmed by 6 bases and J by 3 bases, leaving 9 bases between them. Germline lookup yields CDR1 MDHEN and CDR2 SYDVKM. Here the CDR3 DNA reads TGTGCCAGCAGGTTAATTGGCTACAATGAGCAGTTCTTC. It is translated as CASRLIGYNEQFF.

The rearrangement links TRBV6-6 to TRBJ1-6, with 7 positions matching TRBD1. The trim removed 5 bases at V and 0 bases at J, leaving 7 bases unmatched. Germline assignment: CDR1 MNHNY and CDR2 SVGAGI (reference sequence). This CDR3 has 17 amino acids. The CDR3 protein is CASSRRDRASYNSPLHF. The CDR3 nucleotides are TGTGCCAGCAGTCGACGGGACAGAGCCTCCTATAATTCACCCCTCCACTTT.

This CDR3 reads CASSLTSLGGEQFF. CDR3 in DNA: TGCGCCAGCAGCTTAACCAGCCTCGGCGGTGAGCAGTTCTTC. The rearrangement uses TRBV5-1 and TRBJ2-1; D not resolved. Per germline, CDR1 SGHRS and CDR2 YFSETQ. The CDR3 runs to 14 residues. V gave up 2 bases and J gave up 9 bases, with 15 bases separating them.

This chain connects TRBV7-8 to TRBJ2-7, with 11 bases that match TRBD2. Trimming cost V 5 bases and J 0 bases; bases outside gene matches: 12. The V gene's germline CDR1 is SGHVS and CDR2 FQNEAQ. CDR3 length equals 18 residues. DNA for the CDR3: TGTGCCAGCAGCCTGACCGGGACTAGCGGAAGTTTCTCCTACGAGCAGTACTTC. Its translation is CASSLTGTSGSFSYEQYF.

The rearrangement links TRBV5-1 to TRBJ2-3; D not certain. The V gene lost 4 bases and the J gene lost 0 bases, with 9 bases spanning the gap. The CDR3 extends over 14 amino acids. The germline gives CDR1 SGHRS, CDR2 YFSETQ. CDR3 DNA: TGCGCCAGCAGCCCGCGCTCTAGCACAGATACGCAGTATTTT. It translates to CASSPRSSTDTQYF.

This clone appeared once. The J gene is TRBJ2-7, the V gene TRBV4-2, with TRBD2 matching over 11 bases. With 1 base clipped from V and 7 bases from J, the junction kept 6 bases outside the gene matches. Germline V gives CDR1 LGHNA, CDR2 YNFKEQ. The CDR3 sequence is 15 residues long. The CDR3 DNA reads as TGTGCCAGCAGCCAAGTTGTAACTAGCGGGGGAGAGCAGTACTTC. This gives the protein CASSQVVTSGGEQYF.

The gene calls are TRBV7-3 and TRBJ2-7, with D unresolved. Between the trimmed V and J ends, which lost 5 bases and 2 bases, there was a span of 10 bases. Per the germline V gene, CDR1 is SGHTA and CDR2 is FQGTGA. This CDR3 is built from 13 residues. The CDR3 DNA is TGTGCCAGCAGCCCGTTACAAGCCTACGAGCAGTACTTC. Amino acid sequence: CASSPLQAYEQYF.

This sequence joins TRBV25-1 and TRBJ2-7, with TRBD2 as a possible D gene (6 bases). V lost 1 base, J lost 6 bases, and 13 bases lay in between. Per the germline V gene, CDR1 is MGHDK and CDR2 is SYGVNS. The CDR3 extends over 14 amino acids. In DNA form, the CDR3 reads TGTGCCAGCAGTGAATTTCAGGGACTCTCCGAGCAGTACTTC. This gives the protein CASSEFQGLSEQYF.

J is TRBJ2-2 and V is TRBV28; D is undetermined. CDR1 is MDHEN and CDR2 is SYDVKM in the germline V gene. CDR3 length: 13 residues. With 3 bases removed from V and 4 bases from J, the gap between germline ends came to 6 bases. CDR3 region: CASSFRPTGELFF. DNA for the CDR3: TGTGCCAGCAGTTTCCGACCCACCGGGGAGCTGTTTTTT.

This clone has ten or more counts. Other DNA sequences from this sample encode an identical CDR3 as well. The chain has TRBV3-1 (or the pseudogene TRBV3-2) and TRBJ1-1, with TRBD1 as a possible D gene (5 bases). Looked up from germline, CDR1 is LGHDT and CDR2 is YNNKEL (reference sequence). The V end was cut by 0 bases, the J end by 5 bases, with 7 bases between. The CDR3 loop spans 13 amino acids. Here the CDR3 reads CASSQEGVTEAFF. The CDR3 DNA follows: TGTGCCAGCAGCCAAGAGGGGGTTACTGAAGCTTTCTTT.

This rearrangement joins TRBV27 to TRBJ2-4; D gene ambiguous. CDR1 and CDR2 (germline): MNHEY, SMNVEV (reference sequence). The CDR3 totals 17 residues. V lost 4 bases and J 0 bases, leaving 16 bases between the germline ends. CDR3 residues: CASSSLGVGLAKNIQYF. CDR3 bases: TGTGCCAGCAGTTCGCTGGGTGTCGGGTTAGCCAAAAACATTCAGTACTTC.

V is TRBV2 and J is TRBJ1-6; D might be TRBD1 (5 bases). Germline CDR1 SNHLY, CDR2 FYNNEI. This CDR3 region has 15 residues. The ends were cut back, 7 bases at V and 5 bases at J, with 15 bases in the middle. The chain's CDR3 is CASKALQGDNSPLHF. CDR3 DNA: TGTGCCAGCAAAGCCCTGCAGGGAGATAATTCACCCCTCCACTTT.

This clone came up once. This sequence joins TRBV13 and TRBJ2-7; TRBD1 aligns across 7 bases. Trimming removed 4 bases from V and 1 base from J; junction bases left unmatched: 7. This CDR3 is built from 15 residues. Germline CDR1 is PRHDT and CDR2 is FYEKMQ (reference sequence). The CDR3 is CASSYHRDSSYEQYF. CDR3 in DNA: TGTGCCAGCAGCTACCACCGGGACAGTTCCTACGAGCAGTACTTC.

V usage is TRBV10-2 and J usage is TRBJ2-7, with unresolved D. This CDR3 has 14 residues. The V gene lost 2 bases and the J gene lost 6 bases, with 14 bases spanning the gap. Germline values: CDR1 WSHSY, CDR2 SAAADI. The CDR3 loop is CASSEAGSLSEQYF. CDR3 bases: TGCGCCAGCAGTGAGGCTGGGTCTCTTAGCGAGCAGTACTTC.

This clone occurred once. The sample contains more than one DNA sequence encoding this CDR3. The CDR3 nucleotides read TGTGCCAGCAGCTTGGACAGGGTGGGTGAAAAACTGTTTTTT. Its protein is CASSLDRVGEKLFF. This chain uses TRBV5-4 with TRBJ1-4; D possibly corresponds to TRBD1 (6 bases). V was cut by 0 bases and J by 7 bases, with 10 bases left in between. This CDR3 region has 14 residues. CDR1 and CDR2 from the germline V gene are SGHNT and YYREEE (reference sequence).

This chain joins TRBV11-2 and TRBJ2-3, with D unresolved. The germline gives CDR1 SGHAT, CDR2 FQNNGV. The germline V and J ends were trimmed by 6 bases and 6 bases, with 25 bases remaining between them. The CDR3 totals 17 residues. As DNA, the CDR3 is TGTGCCAGCAGGTTTCCCCCAGCACCGAAGCCATGGGATACGCAGTATTTT. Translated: CASRFPPAPKPWDTQYF.

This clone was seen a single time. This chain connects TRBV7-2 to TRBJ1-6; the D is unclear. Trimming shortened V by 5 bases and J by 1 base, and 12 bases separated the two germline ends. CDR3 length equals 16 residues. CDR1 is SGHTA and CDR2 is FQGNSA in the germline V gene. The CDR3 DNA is TGTGCCAGCAGCCCCTTTTGGTTGTCCTATAATTCACCCCTCCACTTT. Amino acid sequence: CASSPFWLSYNSPLHF. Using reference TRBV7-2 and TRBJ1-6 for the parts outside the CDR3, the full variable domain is GAGVSQSPSNKVTEKGKDVELRCDPISGHTALYWYRQSLGQGLEFLIYFQGNSAPDKSGLPSDRFSAERTGGSVSTLTIQRTQQEDSAVYLCASSPFWLSYNSPLHFGNGTRLTVT.

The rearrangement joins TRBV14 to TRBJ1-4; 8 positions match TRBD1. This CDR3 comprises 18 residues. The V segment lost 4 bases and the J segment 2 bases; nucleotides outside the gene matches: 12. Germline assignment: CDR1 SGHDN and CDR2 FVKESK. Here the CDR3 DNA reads TGTGCCAGCAGCCTAGCGGACAGGGACTTTCGCACTAATGAAAAACTGTTTTTT. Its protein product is CASSLADRDFRTNEKLFF.

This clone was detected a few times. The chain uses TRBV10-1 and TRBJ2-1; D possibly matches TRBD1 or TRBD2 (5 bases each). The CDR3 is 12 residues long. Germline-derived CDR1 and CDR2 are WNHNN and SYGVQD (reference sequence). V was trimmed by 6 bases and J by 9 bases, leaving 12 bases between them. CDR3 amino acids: CASSPGRGEQFF. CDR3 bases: TGCGCCAGCAGCCCGGGACGGGGTGAGCAGTTCTTC.

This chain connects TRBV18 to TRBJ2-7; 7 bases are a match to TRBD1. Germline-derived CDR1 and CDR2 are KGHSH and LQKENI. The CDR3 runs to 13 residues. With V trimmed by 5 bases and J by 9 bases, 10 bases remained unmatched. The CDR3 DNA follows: TGTGCCAGCTCATCTGGACAGGAGCCGAGGCAGTACTTC. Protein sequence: CASSSGQEPRQYF.

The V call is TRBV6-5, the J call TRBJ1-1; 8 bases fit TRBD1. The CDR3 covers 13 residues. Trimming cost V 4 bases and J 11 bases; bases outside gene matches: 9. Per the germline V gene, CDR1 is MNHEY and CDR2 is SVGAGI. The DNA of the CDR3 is TGTGCCAGCAGTTCCCGGACAGGGTATAGGGCTTTCTTT. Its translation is CASSSRTGYRAFF.